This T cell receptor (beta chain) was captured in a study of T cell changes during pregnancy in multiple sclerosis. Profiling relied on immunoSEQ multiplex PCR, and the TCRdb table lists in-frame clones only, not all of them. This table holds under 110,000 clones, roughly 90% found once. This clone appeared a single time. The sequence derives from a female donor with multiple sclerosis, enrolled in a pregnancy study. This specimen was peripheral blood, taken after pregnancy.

This CDR3 reads CASRGQGLSYNEQFF. CDR3 in DNA: TGTGCCAGCAGGGGCCAGGGACTGAGCTACAATGAGCAGTTCTTC. V usage is TRBV6-6 and J usage is TRBJ2-1; TRBD2 is a possible D gene (6 bases). V lost 6 bases and J lost 3, with 15 bases in between. The CDR3 is 15 amino acids. The germline gives CDR1 MNHNY, CDR2 SVGAGI (reference sequence).